This T cell receptor (beta chain) came from a study of pediatric ulcerative colitis. Across the study: Six or seven patients showed pancolitis and two showed left-sided colitis. Study results and caveats: Ulcerative colitis patients shared more blood-rectal clones than controls. A couple of patients' blood samples yielded substantially fewer templates.

A single count supports this clone. Its specificity is unknown. The repertoire was sequenced with immunoSEQ multiplex PCR; TCRdb's copy has only in-frame clones and lacks some. The sample shows about 40,000 clones, roughly 70% of them seen only once. One to two pinch biopsies were taken from the rectum during colonoscopy. The CDR3 has 13 amino acids. V dropped 4 bases and J dropped 3 bases, with 9 bases sitting between them. Germline V gene lookup returns CDR1 SGHTA and CDR2 FQGNSA. This clonotype originated in a boy under 18 with severe ulcerative colitis. The source material was gut tissue. The chain carries TRBV7-2 and TRBJ2-5; D uncertain. The CDR3 DNA sequence: TGTGCCAGCAGCTCCCAGATAAAAGAGACCCAGTACTTC. This gives the protein CASSSQIKETQYF.